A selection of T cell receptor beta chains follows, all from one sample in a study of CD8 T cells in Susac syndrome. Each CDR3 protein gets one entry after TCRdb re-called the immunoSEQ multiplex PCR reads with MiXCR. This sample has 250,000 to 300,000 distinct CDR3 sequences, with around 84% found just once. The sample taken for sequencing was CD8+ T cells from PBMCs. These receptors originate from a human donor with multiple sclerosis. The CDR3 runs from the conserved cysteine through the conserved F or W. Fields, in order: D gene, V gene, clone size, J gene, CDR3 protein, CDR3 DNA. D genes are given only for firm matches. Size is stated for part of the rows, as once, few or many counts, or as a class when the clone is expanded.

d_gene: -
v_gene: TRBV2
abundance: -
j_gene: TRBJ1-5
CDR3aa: CASSEAWGAGNQPQHF
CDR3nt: TGTGCCAGCAGTGAAGCATGGGGCGCAGGCAATCAGCCCCAGCATTTT

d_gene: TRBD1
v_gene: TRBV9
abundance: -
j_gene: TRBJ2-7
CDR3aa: CASSAAGTGADEQYF
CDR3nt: TGTGCCAGCAGCGCCGCCGGGACAGGGGCTGACGAGCAGTACTTC

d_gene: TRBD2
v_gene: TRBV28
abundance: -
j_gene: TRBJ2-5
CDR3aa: CASSILAGEFPPSRETQYF
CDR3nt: TGTGCCAGCAGTATTCTAGCGGGAGAGTTTCCCCCTTCACGGGAGACCCAGTACTTC

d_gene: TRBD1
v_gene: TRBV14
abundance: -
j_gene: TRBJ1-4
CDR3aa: CASSEEDRDTTEKLFF
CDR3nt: TGTGCCAGCAGCGAAGAAGACAGGGATACAACCGAAAAACTGTTTTTT

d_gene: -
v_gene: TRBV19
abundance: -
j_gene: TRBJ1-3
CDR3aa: CASSLVVRGDTIYF
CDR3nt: TGTGCCAGTAGCCTGGTAGTCCGGGGCGACACCATATATTTT

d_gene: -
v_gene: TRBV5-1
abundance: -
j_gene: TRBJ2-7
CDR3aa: CASSLNRASGSYEQYF
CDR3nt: TGCGCCAGCAGCCTTAACCGGGCCTCGGGCTCCTACGAGCAGTACTTC

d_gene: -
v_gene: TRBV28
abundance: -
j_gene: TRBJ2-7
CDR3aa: CASSLWRAGEQYF
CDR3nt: TGTGCCAGCAGTTTATGGCGGGCCGGCGAGCAGTACTTC

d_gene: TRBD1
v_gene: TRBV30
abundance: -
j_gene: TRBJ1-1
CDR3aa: CAWSVDRGAFF
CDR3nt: TGTGCCTGGAGTGTGGACAGGGGAGCTTTCTTT

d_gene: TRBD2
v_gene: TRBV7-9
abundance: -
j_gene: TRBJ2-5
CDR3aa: CASSLGPGGPVETQYF
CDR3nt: TGTGCCAGCAGCTTAGGTCCGGGAGGGCCGGTAGAGACCCAGTACTTC

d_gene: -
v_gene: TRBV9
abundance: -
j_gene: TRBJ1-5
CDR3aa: CASSASGVPQPQHF
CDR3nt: TGTGCCAGCAGCGCTTCGGGGGTTCCACAGCCCCAGCATTTT

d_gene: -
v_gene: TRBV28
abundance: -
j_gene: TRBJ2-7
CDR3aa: CASSERMAYEQYF
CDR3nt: TGTGCCAGCAGTGAGCGCATGGCCTACGAGCAGTACTTC

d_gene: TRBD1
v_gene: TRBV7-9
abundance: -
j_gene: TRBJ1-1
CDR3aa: CASRPDRGGTEAFF
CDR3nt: TGTGCCAGCAGACCGGACAGGGGGGGTACTGAAGCTTTCTTT

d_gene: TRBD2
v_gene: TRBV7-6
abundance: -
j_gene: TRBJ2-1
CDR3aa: CASSRGTSPYNEQFF
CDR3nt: TGTGCCAGCAGCCGCGGGACTAGCCCCTACAATGAGCAGTTCTTC

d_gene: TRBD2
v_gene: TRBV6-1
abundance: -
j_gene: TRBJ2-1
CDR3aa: CASSPVLAGDNEQFF
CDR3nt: TGTGCCAGCAGTCCTGTACTAGCGGGGGACAATGAGCAGTTCTTC

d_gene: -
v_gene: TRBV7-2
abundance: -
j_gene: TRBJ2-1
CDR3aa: CASSLRVLRGYNEQFF
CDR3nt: TGTGCCAGCAGCTTAAGGGTCCTAAGGGGTTACAATGAGCAGTTCTTC

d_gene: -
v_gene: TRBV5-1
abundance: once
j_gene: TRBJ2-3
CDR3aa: CASSLWRHASTDTQYF
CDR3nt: TGCGCCAGCAGCTTATGGCGTCATGCTAGCACAGATACGCAGTATTTT

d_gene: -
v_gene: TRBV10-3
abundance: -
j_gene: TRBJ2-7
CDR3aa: CAISEKLYYEQYF
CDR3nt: TGTGCCATCAGTGAAAAGCTTTACTACGAGCAGTACTTC

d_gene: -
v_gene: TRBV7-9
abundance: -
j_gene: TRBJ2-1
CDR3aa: CASSFIAGPSYNEQFF
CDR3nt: TGTGCCAGCAGCTTTATCGCGGGTCCCTCCTACAATGAGCAGTTCTTC

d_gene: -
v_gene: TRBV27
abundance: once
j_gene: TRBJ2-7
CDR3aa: CASSLGGSAGEQYF
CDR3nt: TGTGCCAGCAGTTTAGGGGGGAGTGCCGGCGAGCAGTACTTC

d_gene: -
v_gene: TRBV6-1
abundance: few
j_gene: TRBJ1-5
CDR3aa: CASSRGWAQPQHF
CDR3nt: TGTGCCAGCAGCCGAGGGTGGGCTCAGCCCCAGCATTTT

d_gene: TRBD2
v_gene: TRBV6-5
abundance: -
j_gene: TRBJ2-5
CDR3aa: CASSYSGGGRETQYF
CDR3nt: TGTGCCAGCAGTTATAGTGGCGGGGGTAGAGAGACCCAGTACTTC

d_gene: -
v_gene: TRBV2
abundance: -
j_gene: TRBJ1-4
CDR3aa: CASSGTQDQGKLFF
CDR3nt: TGTGCCAGCAGTGGCACGCAGGATCAGGGAAAACTGTTTTTT

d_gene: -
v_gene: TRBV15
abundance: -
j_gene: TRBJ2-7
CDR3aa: CATRRRSGSGYEQYF
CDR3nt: TGTGCCACCAGAAGGAGGTCGGGATCAGGCTACGAGCAGTACTTC

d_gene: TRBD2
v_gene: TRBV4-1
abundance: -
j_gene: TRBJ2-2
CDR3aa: CASSRPGTSGRRAYTGELFF
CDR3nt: TGCGCCAGCAGCCGTCCCGGGACTAGCGGGAGGAGGGCTTACACCGGGGAGCTGTTTTTT

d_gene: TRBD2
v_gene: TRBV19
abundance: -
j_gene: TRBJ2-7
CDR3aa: CASSTSSGSSYEQYF
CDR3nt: TGTGCCAGTAGTACTTCTAGCGGGAGCTCCTACGAGCAGTACTTC

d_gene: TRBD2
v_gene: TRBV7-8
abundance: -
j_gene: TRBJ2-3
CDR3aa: CASSLLMTSVTDTQYF
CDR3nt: TGTGCCAGCAGCCTGCTGATGACTAGCGTCACAGATACGCAGTATTTT

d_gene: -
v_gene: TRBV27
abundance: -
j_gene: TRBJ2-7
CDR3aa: CASTPGGGAHLGYEQYF
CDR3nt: TGTGCCAGCACCCCTGGTGGGGGTGCTCATTTAGGCTACGAGCAGTACTTC

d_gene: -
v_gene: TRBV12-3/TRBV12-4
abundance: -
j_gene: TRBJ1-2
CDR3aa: CASSFPPAGYYGYTF
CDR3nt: TGTGCCAGCAGTTTCCCGCCCGCAGGGTACTATGGCTACACCTTC

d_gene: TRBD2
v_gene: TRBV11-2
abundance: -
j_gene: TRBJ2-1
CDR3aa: CASSLGGRRRGVNEQFF
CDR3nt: TGTGCCAGCAGCTTAGGGGGACGCCGGCGGGGGGTCAATGAGCAGTTCTTC

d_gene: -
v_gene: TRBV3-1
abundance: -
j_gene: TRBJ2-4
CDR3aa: CASSQVMSAKNIQYF
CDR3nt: TGTGCCAGCAGCCAAGTGATGTCAGCAAAAAACATTCAGTACTTC

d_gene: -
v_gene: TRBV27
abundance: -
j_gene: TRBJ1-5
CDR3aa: CASGTGSGNQPQHF
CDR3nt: TGTGCCAGCGGAACAGGGAGCGGGAATCAGCCCCAGCATTTT

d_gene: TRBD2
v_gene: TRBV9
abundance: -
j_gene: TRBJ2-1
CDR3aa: CASSVVIRTSYNEQFF
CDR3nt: TGTGCCAGCAGCGTAGTTATCAGGACTAGTTACAATGAGCAGTTCTTC

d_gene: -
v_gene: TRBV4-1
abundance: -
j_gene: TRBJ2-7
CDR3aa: CASSQAYTAPYEQYF
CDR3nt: TGCGCCAGCAGCCAGGCTTACACGGCCCCCTACGAGCAGTACTTC

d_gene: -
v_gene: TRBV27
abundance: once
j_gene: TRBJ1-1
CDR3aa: CASSFGSITQAFF
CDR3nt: TGTGCCAGCAGTTTCGGGTCCATTACTCAGGCTTTCTTT

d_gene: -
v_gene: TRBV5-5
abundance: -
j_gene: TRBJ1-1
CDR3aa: CASSLVRTGRTEAFF
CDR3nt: TGTGCCAGCAGCTTGGTCCGGACGGGGAGGACTGAAGCTTTCTTT

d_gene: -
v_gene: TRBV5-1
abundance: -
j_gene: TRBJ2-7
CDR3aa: CASSLAGAAGYYEQYF
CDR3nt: TGCGCCAGCAGCTTGGCCGGGGCCGCTGGGTACTACGAGCAGTACTTC

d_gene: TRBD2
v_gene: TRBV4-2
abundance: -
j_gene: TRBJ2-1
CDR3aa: CASSPGTSGREGVSYNEQFF
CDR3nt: TGTGCCAGCAGCCCCGGGACTAGCGGGAGGGAGGGTGTATCGTACAATGAGCAGTTCTTC

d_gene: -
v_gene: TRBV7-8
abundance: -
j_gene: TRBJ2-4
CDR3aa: CASSLGDLGVNIQYF
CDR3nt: TGTGCCAGCAGCTTAGGAGACCTGGGGGTAAACATTCAGTACTTC

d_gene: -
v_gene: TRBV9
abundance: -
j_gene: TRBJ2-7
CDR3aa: CASSRLGLASYEQYF
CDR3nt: TGTGCCAGCAGCCGACTCGGACTTGCTTCCTACGAGCAGTACTTC

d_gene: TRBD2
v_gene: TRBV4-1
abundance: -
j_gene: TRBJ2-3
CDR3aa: CASSQREGVTDTQYF
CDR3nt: TGCGCCAGCAGCCAGCGGGAGGGGGTTACAGATACGCAGTATTTT

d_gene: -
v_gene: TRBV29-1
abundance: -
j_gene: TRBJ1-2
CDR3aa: CSATRASNYGYTF
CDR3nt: TGCAGCGCGACAAGGGCTTCTAACTATGGCTACACCTTC

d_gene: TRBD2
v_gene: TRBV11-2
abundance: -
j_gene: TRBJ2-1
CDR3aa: CASSLVGGVRTSGSSYNEQFF
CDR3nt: TGTGCCAGCAGCCTCGTAGGCGGGGTGAGGACTAGCGGGAGCTCCTACAATGAGCAGTTCTTC

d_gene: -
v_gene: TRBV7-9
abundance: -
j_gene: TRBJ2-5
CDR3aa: CASRATGLPTETQYF
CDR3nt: TGTGCCAGCAGGGCTACGGGACTCCCAACGGAGACCCAGTACTTC

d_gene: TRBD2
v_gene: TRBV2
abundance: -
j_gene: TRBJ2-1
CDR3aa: CASRLVPSGLNEQFF
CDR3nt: TGTGCCAGCAGGCTCGTGCCTAGCGGATTGAATGAGCAGTTCTTC

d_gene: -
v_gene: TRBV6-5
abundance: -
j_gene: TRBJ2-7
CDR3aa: CASSQTGIEQYF
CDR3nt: TGTGCCAGCAGCCAAACAGGTATCGAGCAGTACTTC

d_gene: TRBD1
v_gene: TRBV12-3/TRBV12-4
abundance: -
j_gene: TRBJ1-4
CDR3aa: CASTDRETNEKLFF
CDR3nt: TGTGCCAGCACCGACAGGGAAACTAATGAAAAACTGTTTTTT

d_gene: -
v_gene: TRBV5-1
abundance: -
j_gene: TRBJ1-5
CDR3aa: CASSDGTSNQPQHF
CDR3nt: TGCGCCAGCAGCGACGGAACTAGCAATCAGCCCCAGCATTTT

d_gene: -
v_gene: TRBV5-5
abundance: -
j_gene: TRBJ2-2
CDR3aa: CASSLSLGELFF
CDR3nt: TGTGCCAGCAGCTTGTCTTTAGGGGAGCTGTTTTTT

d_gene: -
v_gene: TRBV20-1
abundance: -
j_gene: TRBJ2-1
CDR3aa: CSGGRINSYNEQFF
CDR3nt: TGCAGCGGAGGGCGGATAAACTCCTACAATGAGCAGTTCTTC

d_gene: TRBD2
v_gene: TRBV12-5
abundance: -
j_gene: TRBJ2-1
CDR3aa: CASGVTSSEQFF
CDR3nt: TGTGCTAGTGGTGTGACTAGCTCGGAGCAGTTCTTC